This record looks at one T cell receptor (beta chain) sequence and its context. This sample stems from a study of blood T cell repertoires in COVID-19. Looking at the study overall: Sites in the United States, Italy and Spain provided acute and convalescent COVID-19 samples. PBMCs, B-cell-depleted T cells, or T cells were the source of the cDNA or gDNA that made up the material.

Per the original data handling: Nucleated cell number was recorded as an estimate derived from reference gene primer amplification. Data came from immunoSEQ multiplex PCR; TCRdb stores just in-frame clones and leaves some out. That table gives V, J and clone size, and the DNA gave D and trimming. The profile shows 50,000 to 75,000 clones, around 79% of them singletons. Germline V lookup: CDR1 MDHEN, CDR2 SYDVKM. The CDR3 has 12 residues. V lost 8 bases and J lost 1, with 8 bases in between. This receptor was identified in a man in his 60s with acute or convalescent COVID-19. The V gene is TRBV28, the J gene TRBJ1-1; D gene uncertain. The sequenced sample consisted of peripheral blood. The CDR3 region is CASGGWNTEAFF. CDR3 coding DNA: TGTGCCAGCGGCGGTTGGAACACTGAAGCTTTCTTT.